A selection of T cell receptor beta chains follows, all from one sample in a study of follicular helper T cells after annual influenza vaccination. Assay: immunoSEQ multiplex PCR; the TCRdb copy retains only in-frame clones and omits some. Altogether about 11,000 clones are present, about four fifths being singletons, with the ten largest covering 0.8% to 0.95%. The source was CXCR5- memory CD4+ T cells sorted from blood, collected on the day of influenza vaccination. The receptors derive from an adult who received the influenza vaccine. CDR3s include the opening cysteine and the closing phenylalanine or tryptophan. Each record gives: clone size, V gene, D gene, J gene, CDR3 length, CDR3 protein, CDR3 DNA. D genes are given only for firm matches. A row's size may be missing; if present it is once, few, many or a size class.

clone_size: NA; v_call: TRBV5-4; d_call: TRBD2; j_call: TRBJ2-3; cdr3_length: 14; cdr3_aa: CASSLAGGTDTQYF; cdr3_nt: TGTGCCAGCAGCTTAGCGGGAGGAACAGATACGCAGTATTTT
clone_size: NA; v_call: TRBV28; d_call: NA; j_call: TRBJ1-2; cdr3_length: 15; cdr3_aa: CASSLAGTLNYGYTF; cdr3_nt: TGTGCCAGCAGTCTTGCCGGGACACTCAACTATGGCTACACCTTC
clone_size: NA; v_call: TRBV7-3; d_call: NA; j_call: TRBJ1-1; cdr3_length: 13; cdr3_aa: CASSFNWGTEAFF; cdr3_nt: TGTGCCAGCAGCTTTAACTGGGGGACTGAAGCTTTCTTT
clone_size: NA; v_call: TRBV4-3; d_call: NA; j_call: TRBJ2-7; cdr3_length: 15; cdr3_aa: CASSQGYQATYEQYF; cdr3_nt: TGCGCCAGCAGCCAAGGTTACCAGGCGACCTACGAGCAGTACTTC
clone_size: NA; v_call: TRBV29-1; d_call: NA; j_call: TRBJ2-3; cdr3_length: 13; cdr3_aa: CSVLGTNTDTQYF; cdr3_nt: TGCAGCGTTTTGGGGACCAACACAGATACGCAGTATTTT
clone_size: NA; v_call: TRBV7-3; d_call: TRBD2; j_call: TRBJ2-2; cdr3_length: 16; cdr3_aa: CASSPRTSGNTGELFF; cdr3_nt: TGTGCCAGCAGTCCTCGGACTAGCGGAAACACCGGGGAGCTGTTTTTT
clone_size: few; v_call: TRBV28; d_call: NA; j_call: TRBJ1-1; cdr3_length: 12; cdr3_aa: CAGGSMNTEAFF; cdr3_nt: TGTGCCGGGGGGTCTATGAACACTGAAGCTTTCTTT
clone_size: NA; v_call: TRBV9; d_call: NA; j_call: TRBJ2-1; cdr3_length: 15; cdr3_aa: CASSVGESSYNEQFF; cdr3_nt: TGTGCCAGCAGCGTAGGGGAAAGCTCCTACAATGAGCAGTTCTTC
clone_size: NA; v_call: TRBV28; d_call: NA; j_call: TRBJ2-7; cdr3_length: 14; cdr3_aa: CASSFQRLAYEQYF; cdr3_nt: TGTGCCAGCAGTTTCCAGAGACTGGCCTACGAGCAGTACTTC
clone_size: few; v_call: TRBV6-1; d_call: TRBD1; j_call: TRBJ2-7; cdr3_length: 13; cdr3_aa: CASRPGQGFEQYF; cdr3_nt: TGTGCCAGCAGGCCGGGACAGGGTTTTGAGCAGTACTTC
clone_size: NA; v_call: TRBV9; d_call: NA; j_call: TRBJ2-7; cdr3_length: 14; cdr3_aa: CASSPRLDSYEQYF; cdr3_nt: TGTGCCAGCAGCCCTCGACTGGATTCCTACGAGCAGTACTTC
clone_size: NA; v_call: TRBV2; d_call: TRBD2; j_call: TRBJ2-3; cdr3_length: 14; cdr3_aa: CASTRAGVTDTQYF; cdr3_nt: TGTGCCAGCACCAGAGCGGGGGTCACAGATACGCAGTATTTT
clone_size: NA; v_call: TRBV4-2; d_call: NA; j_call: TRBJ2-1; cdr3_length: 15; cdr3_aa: CASSQEGRKGNEQFF; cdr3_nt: TGTGCCAGCAGCCAAGAAGGTCGGAAAGGGAATGAGCAGTTCTTC
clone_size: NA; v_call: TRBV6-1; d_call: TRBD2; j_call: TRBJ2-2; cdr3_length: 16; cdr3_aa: CASSELAGNLAGELFF; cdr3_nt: TGTGCCAGCAGTGAACTAGCGGGGAATCTTGCCGGGGAGCTGTTTTTT
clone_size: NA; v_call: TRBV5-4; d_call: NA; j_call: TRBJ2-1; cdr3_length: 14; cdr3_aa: CAFARDASSDEQFF; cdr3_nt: TGTGCCTTCGCCCGGGACGCCTCTTCGGATGAGCAGTTCTTC
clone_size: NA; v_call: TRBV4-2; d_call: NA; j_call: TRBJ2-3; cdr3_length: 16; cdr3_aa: CASSQEAGVSTDTQYF; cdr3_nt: TGTGCCAGCAGCCAAGAGGCCGGGGTTAGCACAGATACGCAGTATTTT
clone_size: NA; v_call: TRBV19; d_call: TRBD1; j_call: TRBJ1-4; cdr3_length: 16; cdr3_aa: CASSTPTGGLNEKLFF; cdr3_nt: TGTGCCAGTAGTACACCTACAGGGGGCCTAAATGAAAAACTGTTTTTT
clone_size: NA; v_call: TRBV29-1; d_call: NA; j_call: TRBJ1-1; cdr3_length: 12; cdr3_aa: CSVRRGSTEAFF; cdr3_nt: TGCAGCGTCCGAAGGGGATCCACTGAAGCTTTCTTT
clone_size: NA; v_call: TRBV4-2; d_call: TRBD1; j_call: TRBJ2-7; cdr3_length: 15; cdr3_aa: CASSEGDRDAYEQYF; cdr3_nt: TGTGCCAGCAGCGAAGGGGACAGGGACGCCTACGAGCAGTACTTC
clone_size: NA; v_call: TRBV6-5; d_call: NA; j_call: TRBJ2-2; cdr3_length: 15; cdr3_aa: CASSYAISNTGELFF; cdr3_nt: TGTGCCAGCAGTTACGCCATCTCAAACACCGGGGAGCTGTTTTTT
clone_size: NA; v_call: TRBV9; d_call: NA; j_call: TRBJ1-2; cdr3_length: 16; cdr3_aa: CASSVVKGGGNYGYTF; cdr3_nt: TGTGCCAGCAGCGTAGTCAAGGGCGGTGGGAACTATGGCTACACCTTC
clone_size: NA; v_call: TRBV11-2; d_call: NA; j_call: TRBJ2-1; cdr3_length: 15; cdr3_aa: CASSLLVGGSSEQFF; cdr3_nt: TGTGCCAGCAGTTTGCTGGTTGGTGGGTCCAGTGAGCAGTTCTTC
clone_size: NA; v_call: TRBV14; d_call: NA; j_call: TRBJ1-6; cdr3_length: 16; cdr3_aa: CASRRGGSSYNSPLHF; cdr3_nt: TGTGCCAGCCGTCGGGGGGGGAGCTCCTATAATTCACCCCTCCACTTT
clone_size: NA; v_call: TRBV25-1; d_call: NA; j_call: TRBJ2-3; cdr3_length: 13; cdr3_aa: CASSESGFYTQYF; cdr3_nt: TGTGCCAGCAGTGAATCGGGGTTTTATACGCAGTATTTT
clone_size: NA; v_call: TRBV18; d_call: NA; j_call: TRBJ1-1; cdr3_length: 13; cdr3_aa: CASSEATNTEAFF; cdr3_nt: TGTGCCAGCTCAGAGGCTACGAACACTGAAGCTTTCTTT
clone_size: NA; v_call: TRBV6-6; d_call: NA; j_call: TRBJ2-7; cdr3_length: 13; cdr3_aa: CASSSDQSYEQYF; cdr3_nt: TGTGCCAGCAGTTCCGATCAGTCTTACGAGCAGTACTTC
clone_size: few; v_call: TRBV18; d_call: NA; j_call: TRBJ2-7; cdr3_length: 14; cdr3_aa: CASSPPVSSYEQYF; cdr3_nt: TGTGCCAGCTCACCACCGGTAAGCTCCTACGAGCAGTACTTC
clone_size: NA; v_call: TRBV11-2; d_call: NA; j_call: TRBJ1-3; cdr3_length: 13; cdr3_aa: CASSHRAGNTIYF; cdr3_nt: TGTGCCAGCAGCCACAGGGCTGGAAACACCATATATTTT
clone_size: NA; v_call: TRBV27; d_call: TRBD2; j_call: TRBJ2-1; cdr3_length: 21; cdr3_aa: CASSPPTPWTSGRAGYNEQFF; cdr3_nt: TGTGCCAGCAGTCCACCAACCCCTTGGACTAGCGGGAGGGCCGGTTACAATGAGCAGTTCTTC
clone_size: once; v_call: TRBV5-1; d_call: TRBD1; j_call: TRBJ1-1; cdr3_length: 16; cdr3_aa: CASSLTPGTGSTEAFF; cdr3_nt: TGCGCCAGCAGCTTGACGCCCGGGACAGGGTCCACTGAAGCTTTCTTT
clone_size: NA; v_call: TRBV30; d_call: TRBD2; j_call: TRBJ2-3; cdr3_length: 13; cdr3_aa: CAWSVGGADTQYF; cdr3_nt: TGTGCCTGGAGTGTCGGGGGGGCAGATACGCAGTATTTT
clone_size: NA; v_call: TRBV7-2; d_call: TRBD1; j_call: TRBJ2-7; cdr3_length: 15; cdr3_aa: CASSLTGTGEVEQYF; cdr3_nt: TGTGCCAGCAGCTTAACCGGGACAGGGGAGGTCGAGCAGTACTTC
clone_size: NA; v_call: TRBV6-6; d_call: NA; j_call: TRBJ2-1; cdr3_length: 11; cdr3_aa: CASSYSNEQFF; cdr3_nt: TGTGCCAGCAGTTACTCGAATGAGCAGTTCTTC
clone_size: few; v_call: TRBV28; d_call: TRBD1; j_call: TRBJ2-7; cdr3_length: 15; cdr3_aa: CASSPRTGGAYEQYF; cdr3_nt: TGTGCCAGCAGTCCCCGGACAGGGGGCGCTTACGAGCAGTACTTC
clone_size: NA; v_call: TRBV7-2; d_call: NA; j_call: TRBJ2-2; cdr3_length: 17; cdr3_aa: CASSLGSGAIYSGELFF; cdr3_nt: TGTGCCAGCAGCTTAGGATCGGGCGCGATCTATTCCGGGGAGCTGTTTTTT
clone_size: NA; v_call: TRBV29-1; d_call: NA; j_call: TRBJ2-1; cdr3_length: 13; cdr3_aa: CSVAGGSYNEQFF; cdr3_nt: TGCAGCGTTGCTGGGGGCTCCTACAATGAGCAGTTCTTC
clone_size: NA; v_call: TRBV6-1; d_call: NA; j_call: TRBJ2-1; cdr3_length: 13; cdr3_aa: CASSGTVYNEQFF; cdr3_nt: TGTGCCAGCAGTGGGACAGTCTACAATGAGCAGTTCTTC
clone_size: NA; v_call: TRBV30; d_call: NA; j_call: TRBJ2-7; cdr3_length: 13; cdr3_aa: CAWSGGLSYEQYF; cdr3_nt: TGTGCCTGGAGTGGAGGACTTTCCTACGAGCAGTACTTC
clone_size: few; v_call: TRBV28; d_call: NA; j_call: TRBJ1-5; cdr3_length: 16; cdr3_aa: CASSLGALPSNQPQHF; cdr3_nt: TGTGCCAGCAGTTTAGGGGCCCTCCCGAGCAATCAGCCCCAGCATTTT
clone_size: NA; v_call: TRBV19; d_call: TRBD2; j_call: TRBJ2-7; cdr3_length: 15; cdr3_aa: CASSMKLAGAYEQYF; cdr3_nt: TGTGCCAGTAGTATGAAACTAGCGGGAGCCTACGAGCAGTACTTC
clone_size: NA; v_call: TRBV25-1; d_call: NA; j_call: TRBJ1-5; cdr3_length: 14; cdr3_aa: CASRAAGNNQPQHF; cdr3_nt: TGTGCCAGCAGAGCGGCAGGGAACAATCAGCCCCAGCATTTT
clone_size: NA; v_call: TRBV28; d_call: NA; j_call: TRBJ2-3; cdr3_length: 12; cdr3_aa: CASGVSTDTQYF; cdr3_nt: TGTGCCAGCGGGGTGAGCACAGATACGCAGTATTTT
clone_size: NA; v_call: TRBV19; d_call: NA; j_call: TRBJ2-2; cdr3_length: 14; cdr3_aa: CASSMEGATGELFF; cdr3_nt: TGTGCCAGTAGTATGGAGGGGGCGACCGGGGAGCTGTTTTTT
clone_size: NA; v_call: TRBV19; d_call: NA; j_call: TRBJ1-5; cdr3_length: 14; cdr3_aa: CASSVTVGGQPQHF; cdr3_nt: TGTGCCAGTAGTGTGACAGTGGGAGGTCAGCCCCAGCATTTT
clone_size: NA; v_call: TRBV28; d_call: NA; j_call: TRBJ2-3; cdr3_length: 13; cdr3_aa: CASSLVGSDTQYF; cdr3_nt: TGTGCCAGCAGTTTAGTTGGGTCAGATACGCAGTATTTT
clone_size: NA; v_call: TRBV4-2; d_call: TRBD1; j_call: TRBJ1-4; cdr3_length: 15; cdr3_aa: CASSQATDRVEKLFF; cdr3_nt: TGTGCCAGCAGCCAAGCTACGGACAGGGTTGAAAAACTGTTTTTT
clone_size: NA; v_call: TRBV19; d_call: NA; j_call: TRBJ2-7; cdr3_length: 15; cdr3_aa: CASSIGAEMGSEQYF; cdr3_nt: TGTGCCAGTAGTATAGGAGCGGAGATGGGATCCGAGCAGTACTTC
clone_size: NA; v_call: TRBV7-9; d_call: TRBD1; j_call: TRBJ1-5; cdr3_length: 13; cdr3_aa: CASSDRGLQPQHF; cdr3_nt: TGTGCCAGCAGCGACAGGGGGCTTCAGCCCCAGCATTTT
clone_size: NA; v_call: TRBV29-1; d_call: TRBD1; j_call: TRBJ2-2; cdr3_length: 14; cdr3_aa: CSVHGTDLTGELFF; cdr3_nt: TGCAGCGTCCACGGGACAGATCTTACCGGGGAGCTGTTTTTT
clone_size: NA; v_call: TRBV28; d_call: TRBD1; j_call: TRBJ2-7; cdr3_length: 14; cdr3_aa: CASSLGQGVYEQYF; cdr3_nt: TGTGCCAGCAGTTTAGGACAGGGAGTCTACGAGCAGTACTTC
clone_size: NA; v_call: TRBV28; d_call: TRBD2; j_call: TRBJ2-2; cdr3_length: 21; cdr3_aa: CASRGAHGGRSGPRSPGELFF; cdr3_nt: TGTGCCAGCAGGGGGGCCCATGGCGGGAGGAGCGGGCCCCGCAGTCCCGGGGAGCTGTTTTTT